A single sample is the source of the 31 T cell receptor beta chains below, sequenced in a study of CD8 T cells in Susac syndrome. RNA in amounts of roughly 0.5 to 1 ug was reverse transcribed with random hexamers. TCRdb re-called the immunoSEQ multiplex PCR reads through MiXCR, storing one row per CDR3 protein. The data contain 150,000 to 200,000 distinct CDR3 sequences, approximately 93% of them singletons. Sample: CD4+ T cells from PBMCs. The receptor set was obtained from a human donor with multiple sclerosis.

This chain joins TRBV11-2 and TRBJ2-1, with TRBD2 identical over 8 bases. V trimming: 2 bases; J trimming: 2 bases; junction bases outside the gene matches: 17. There are 20 residues in the CDR3. The V gene's germline CDR1 is SGHAT and CDR2 FQNNGV. The CDR3 DNA follows: TGTGCCAGCAGCTTACCTCACAATAGACTAGCGCGGACTACCTACAATGAGCAGTTCTTC. Amino acids: CASSLPHNRLARTTYNEQFF. Full variable domain (missing parts from reference TRBV11-2 and TRBJ2-1): EAGVAQSPRYKIIEKRQSVAFWCNPISGHATLYWYQQILGQGPKLLIQFQNNGVVDDSQLPKDRFSAERLKGVDSTLKIQPAKLEDSAVYLCASSLPHNRLARTTYNEQFFGPGTRLTVL.

The CDR3, as DNA: TGTGCCAGCAGCAAAGTTAGGAGAGGGCCACCAGGAAACATTCAGTACTTC. Protein: CASSKVRRGPPGNIQYF. The chain employs TRBV21-1 and TRBJ2-4; the table's D call, TRBD2, was not checked against the DNA. TRBV21-1 is a documented pseudogene. The CDR3 loop spans 17 amino acids.

The J gene is TRBJ2-6, the V gene TRBV2, with a weak D call TRBD2 (5 bases). The ends were cut back, 1 base at V and 2 bases at J, with 15 bases in the middle. Germline values: CDR1 SNHLY, CDR2 FYNNEI. CDR3 length: 18 residues. CDR3 loop: CASSEEAGISPGANVLTF. The CDR3 DNA follows: TGTGCCAGCAGTGAAGAGGCGGGCATCTCCCCTGGGGCCAACGTCCTGACTTTC. The full variable domain, with the rest looked up from reference TRBV2 and TRBJ2-6, is EPEVTQTPSHQVTQMGQEVILRCVPISNHLYFYWYRQILGQKVEFLVSFYNNEISEKSEIFDDQFSVERPDGSNFTLKIRSTKLEDSAMYFCASSEEAGISPGANVLTFGAGSRLTVL.

The J gene is TRBJ2-4, the V gene TRBV5-6, with D perhaps TRBD1 (5 bases). Germline assignment: CDR1 SGHDT and CDR2 YYEEEE. The CDR3 consists of 15 residues. V lost 0 bases and J lost 7, with 14 bases in between. CDR3 amino acids: CASSLEGSVWNIQYF. Here the CDR3 DNA reads TGTGCCAGCAGCTTGGAGGGGTCGGTATGGAACATTCAGTACTTC.

J is TRBJ2-7 and V is TRBV6-2 or TRBV6-3; 8 nucleotides line up with TRBD1. The germline gives CDR1 MNHEY, CDR2 SVGEGT. The CDR3 runs 14 residues. V was clipped by 6 bases and J by 3 bases; unmatched bases: 7. The CDR3 coding sequence is TGTGCCAGCAGGATCTCAGGGGGCGTCTACGAGCAGTACTTC. It codes for CASRISGGVYEQYF.

This chain connects TRBV7-9 to TRBJ1-4; D call uncertain. This CDR3 has 15 amino acids. Germline V gives CDR1 SEHNR, CDR2 FQNEAQ (reference sequence). V shed 6 bases and J shed 6 bases, with 17 bases lying between them. The CDR3 DNA follows: TGTGCCAGCAGGCGCTTGGCCCGTGGTGATGAAAAACTGTTTTTT. Residues: CASRRLARGDEKLFF.

V and J are TRBV7-7 and TRBJ2-7, with a possible D match to TRBD2 (5 bases). The CDR3 has 13 residues. Germline-derived CDR1 and CDR2 are SSHAT and FNYEAQ (reference sequence). V lost 3 bases and J 0 bases, leaving 6 bases between the germline ends. CDR3 nucleotides: TGTGCCAGCAGCTTCCGGGACTCCTACGAGCAGTACTTC. Protein sequence: CASSFRDSYEQYF.

This sequence joins TRBV6-1 and TRBJ2-7; D call uncertain. CDR1 is MNHNS and CDR2 is SASEGT in the germline V gene. The V and J ends lost 2 bases and 3 bases respectively, with 11 bases between them. CDR3 length: 14 amino acids. The chain's CDR3 is CASSESKAHYEQYF. The CDR3 DNA sequence: TGTGCCAGCAGTGAATCTAAGGCACACTACGAGCAGTACTTC.

The rearrangement links TRBV29-1 to TRBJ1-3, with D possibly matching TRBD1 (5 bases). Germline V gives CDR1 SQVTM, CDR2 ANQGSEA. V was trimmed by 6 bases and J by 0 bases, leaving 12 bases between them. The CDR3 has 14 amino acids. As DNA, the CDR3 is TGCAGCGTACAGACAGTCAGCTCTGGAAACACCATATATTTT. Translated, it gives CSVQTVSSGNTIYF.

J is TRBJ2-7 and V is TRBV5-1; either TRBD1 or TRBD2 may fit D (5 bases each). The CDR3 runs to 15 residues. Germline values: CDR1 SGHRS, CDR2 YFSETQ. The germline V and J ends were trimmed by 2 bases and 3 bases, with 15 bases remaining between them. CDR3 residues: CASSFPGATSYEQYF. The CDR3 region has the DNA TGCGCCAGCAGCTTCCCCGGGGCGACAAGCTACGAGCAGTACTTC.

For the CDR3, the DNA is TGTGCCAGCAGTCCAGGGGGCCGAGATCAGCCCCAGCATTTT. As protein: CASSPGGRDQPQHF. This chain joins TRBV28 and TRBJ1-5; TRBD1 agrees at 8 bases. CDR3 length: 14 residues. V trimming: 5 bases; J trimming: 5 bases; junction bases outside the gene matches: 5. The germline CDR1 and CDR2 sequences are MDHEN and SYDVKM.

The rearrangement links TRBV7-3 to TRBJ2-7; 9 nucleotides match TRBD2. This CDR3 spans 15 amino acids. Germline V gives CDR1 SGHTA, CDR2 FQGTGA. The V gene end was trimmed by 2 bases and the J gene end by 6 bases; junction bases not matched to a gene: 8. DNA of the CDR3: TGTGCCAGCAGCTTAGTGAAAAGCGGGAGGAGCGAGCAGTACTTC. Protein: CASSLVKSGRSEQYF.

J is TRBJ2-3 and V is TRBV7-9; D is uncertain. This CDR3 comprises 14 residues. Looked up from germline, CDR1 is SEHNR and CDR2 is FQNEAQ (reference sequence). V lost 2 bases to trimming and J lost 2 bases, with 8 bases between them. The CDR3 spells CASSLIAVTDTQYF. DNA of the CDR3: TGTGCCAGCAGCTTAATTGCGGTCACAGATACGCAGTATTTT.

Concerning this clonotype: An end of the junction differs from the germline gene, which may be a read error. The chain carries TRBV7-6 and TRBJ2-7; TRBD2 matches at 10 bases. CDR1 and CDR2 from the germline V gene are SGHVS and FNYEAQ. This CDR3 is 14 amino acids long. CDR3 amino acids: CATSSLAGVGEQYF. The CDR3 coding sequence is TGTGCCACCAGCAGCCTAGCGGGAGTAGGCGAGCAGTACTTC.

The chain combines TRBV12-5 with TRBJ1-2; possible D gene TRBD1, 5 bases. This CDR3 spans 14 amino acids. The V and J ends lost 5 bases and 4 bases respectively, with 14 bases between them. Germline lookup yields CDR1 LGHNT and CDR2 FRNRAP. The CDR3, as DNA: TGTGCTAGTGGTCCCGATTCGGGGCTCTATGGCTACACCTTC. This encodes CASGPDSGLYGYTF.

This clonotype occurred once. This chain links TRBV19 with TRBJ2-4; D gene uncertain. CDR3 length: 14 residues. The V end was cut by 3 bases, the J end by 8 bases, with 14 bases between. Per the germline V gene, CDR1 is LNHDA and CDR2 is SQIVND (reference sequence). CDR3 sequence: CASSIIYGLDIQYF. The CDR3 bases are TGTGCCAGTAGTATTATATACGGTTTGGACATTCAGTACTTC.

The chain recombines TRBV20-1 with TRBJ1-1; no firm D call. Germline lookup yields CDR1 DFQATT and CDR2 SNEGSKA (reference sequence). The germline V and J ends were trimmed by 3 bases and 0 bases, with 8 bases remaining between them. The CDR3 runs to 13 residues. The CDR3 DNA reads as TGCAGTGCTAGCGACACTTTGAACACTGAAGCTTTCTTT. This sequence encodes CSASDTLNTEAFF.

The CDR3 DNA reads TGTGCCAGCAGCTTAACCTTTAACTCCTACGAGCAGTACTTC. It encodes CASSLTFNSYEQYF. The chain employs TRBV7-2 and TRBJ2-7; D is ambiguous. Between the trimmed V and J ends, which lost 2 bases and 0 bases, there was a span of 8 bases. From germline, CDR1 is SGHTA and CDR2 FQGNSA. This CDR3 is built from 14 residues.

The chain recombines TRBV5-1 with TRBJ1-3; the match to TRBD1 covers 7 bases. Trimming removed 0 bases from V and 3 bases from J; junction bases left unmatched: 3. Germline V gives CDR1 SGHRS, CDR2 YFSETQ. The CDR3 covers 15 residues. The CDR3 reads CASSLVGTDGNTIYF. The CDR3 nucleotides are TGCGCCAGCAGCTTGGTGGGGACAGATGGAAACACCATATATTTT.

The chain uses TRBV3-1 and TRBJ1-5; TRBD1 is a possible D gene (6 bases). Trimming took 1 base from V and 3 from J, leaving 13 bases between them. From germline, CDR1 is LGHDT and CDR2 YNNKEL (reference sequence). This CDR3 has 16 amino acids. The CDR3, as DNA: TGTGCCAGCAGCCAAGGGGGCAGGGGAGTCAATCAGCCCCAGCATTTT. Protein sequence: CASSQGGRGVNQPQHF.

The V call is TRBV7-8, the J call TRBJ2-7, with D tentatively TRBD1 (6 bases). Between the trimmed V and J ends, which lost 3 bases and 6 bases, there was a span of 12 bases. From germline, CDR1 is SGHVS and CDR2 FQNEAQ. The CDR3 loop spans 13 amino acids. Written as DNA, the CDR3 is TGTGCCAGCAGCTTTAACAGGGAAAGCGAGCAGTACTTC. This gives the protein CASSFNRESEQYF.

CDR3: CASSFGQIETQYF. CDR3 in DNA: TGTGCCAGCAGCTTCGGACAGATAGAGACCCAGTACTTC. The chain recombines TRBV7-6 with TRBJ2-5; perhaps TRBD1 as D (6 bases). Between the trimmed V and J ends, which lost 3 bases and 4 bases, there was a span of 9 bases. This CDR3 is built from 13 residues. The germline V gene encodes CDR1 SGHVS and CDR2 FNYEAQ.

The gene calls are TRBV30 and TRBJ1-1, with TRBD1 matching over 7 bases. The germline gives CDR1 GTSNPN, CDR2 SVGIG (reference sequence). V lost 2 bases and J lost 1; bases outside the gene matches: 10. The length of the CDR3 is 16 residues. Here the CDR3 reads CAWSPQGGRPNTEAFF. As DNA, the CDR3 is TGTGCCTGGAGTCCCCAGGGGGGGCGACCGAACACTGAAGCTTTCTTT.

V and J are TRBV12-5 and TRBJ1-1; no clear D gene. The V end lost 3 bases, the J end lost 5 bases, and 10 bases lay between the germline ends. Per germline, CDR1 LGHNT and CDR2 FRNRAP. This CDR3 comprises 13 residues. The CDR3 nucleotides read TGTGCTAGTGGTTTTGAGGGAGGAACTGAAGCTTTCTTT. This encodes CASGFEGGTEAFF.

The CDR3 bases are TGCGCCAGCAGCCAAGGGACTTCCTACAATGAGCAGTTCTTC. It codes for CASSQGTSYNEQFF. The chain uses TRBV4-1 and TRBJ2-1; D perhaps matches TRBD2 (5 bases). V was trimmed by 1 base and J by 1 base, leaving 5 bases between them. CDR1 is MGHRA and CDR2 is YSYEKL in the germline V gene. This CDR3 is 14 amino acids long.

This clonotype occurred once. The chain uses TRBV18 and TRBJ1-2; 7 nucleotides line up with TRBD1. CDR1 is KGHSH and CDR2 is LQKENI in the germline V gene. This CDR3 has 14 residues. V gave up 4 bases and J gave up 8 bases; unmatched junction bases: 10. CDR3 bases: TGTGCCAGCTCACTAAGACAGGGTGAGGGCGGCTACACCTTC. Its protein is CASSLRQGEGGYTF. Based on the CDR3 plus reference TRBV18 and TRBJ1-2, the full variable domain is NAGVMQNPRHLVRRRGQEARLRCSPMKGHSHVYWYRQLPEEGLKFMVYLQKENIIDESGMPKERFSAEFPKEGPSILRIQQVVRGDSAAYFCASSLRQGEGGYTFGSGTRLTVV.

V and J are TRBV20-1 and TRBJ2-1; unclear D gene. The CDR3 extends over 12 amino acids. Germline CDR1 DFQATT, CDR2 SNEGSKA (reference sequence). V lost 1 base and J lost 9, with 10 bases in between. The chain's CDR3 is CSARAPVGEQFF. The CDR3 region has the DNA TGCAGTGCTAGAGCTCCAGTCGGTGAGCAGTTCTTC.

The chain employs TRBV12-3 or TRBV12-4 and TRBJ1-3, with D possibly matching TRBD1 (6 bases). The CDR3 consists of 16 residues. V was clipped by 5 bases and J by 2 bases, with 16 bases between them. The CDR3 spells CASSGGQTRPGNTIYF. The CDR3 DNA reads TGTGCCAGCAGTGGAGGACAGACTCGTCCTGGAAACACCATATATTTT.

The chain combines TRBV30 with TRBJ2-3; a possible D gene is TRBD2 (6 bases). V was shortened by 2 bases and J by 7 bases, with 7 bases between the two germline ends. This CDR3 is built from 11 residues. Germline V lookup: CDR1 GTSNPN, CDR2 SVGIG (reference sequence). Here the CDR3 reads CAWSSGYTQYF. The CDR3 nucleotides are TGTGCCTGGAGTAGCGGGTATACGCAGTATTTT.

The genes are TRBV5-6 and TRBJ1-1, with no clear D. There are 14 residues in the CDR3. Trimming pared 0 bases from V and 1 base from J, leaving 7 bases between. The germline gives CDR1 SGHDT, CDR2 YYEEEE. The CDR3 nucleotides read TGTGCCAGCAGCTTGGCCATGGGGAACACTGAAGCTTTCTTT. It codes for CASSLAMGNTEAFF.

The rearrangement uses TRBV28 and TRBJ1-5, with unresolved D. Germline lookup yields CDR1 MDHEN and CDR2 SYDVKM. Between the trimmed V and J ends, which lost 7 bases and 2 bases, there was a span of 15 bases. The CDR3 covers 15 residues. CDR3 amino acids: CASNGPSSGNQPQHF. The CDR3 nucleotides are TGTGCCAGCAATGGACCGTCAAGCGGCAATCAGCCCCAGCATTTT.